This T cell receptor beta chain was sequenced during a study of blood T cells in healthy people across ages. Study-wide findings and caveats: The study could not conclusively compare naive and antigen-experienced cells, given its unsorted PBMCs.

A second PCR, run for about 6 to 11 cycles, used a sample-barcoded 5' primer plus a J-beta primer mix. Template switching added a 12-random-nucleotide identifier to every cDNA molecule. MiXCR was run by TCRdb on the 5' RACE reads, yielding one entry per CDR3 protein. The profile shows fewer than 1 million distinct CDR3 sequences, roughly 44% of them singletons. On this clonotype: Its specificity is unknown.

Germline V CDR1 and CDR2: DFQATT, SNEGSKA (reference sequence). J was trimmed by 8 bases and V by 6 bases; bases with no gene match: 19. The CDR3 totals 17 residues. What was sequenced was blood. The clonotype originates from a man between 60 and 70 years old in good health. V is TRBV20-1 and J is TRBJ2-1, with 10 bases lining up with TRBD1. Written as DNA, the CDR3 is TGCAGTGCCGTCCCAATGGGCCGGGACAGGGGTCGCGATGAGCAGTTCTTC. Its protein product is CSAVPMGRDRGRDEQFF.